This T cell receptor beta chain comes out of a study of blood T cell repertoires in COVID-19. About the research overall: Samples of COVID-19 (acute and convalescent) were obtained from the United States, Italy and Spain.

With 8 bases clipped from V and 3 bases from J, the junction kept 15 bases outside the gene matches. Germline V gene sequence: CDR1 MDHEN, CDR2 SYDVKM. The CDR3 has 16 amino acids. This clone was counted between two and nine times. Profiling relied on immunoSEQ multiplex PCR, and the TCRdb table lists in-frame clones only, not all of them. The table records around 250,000 clones, about 80% of them present only once. This receptor was identified in a woman aged 80 or over with acute or convalescent COVID-19. The source material was peripheral blood. This chain joins TRBV28 and TRBJ2-7; the match to TRBD2 covers 8 bases. The CDR3, as DNA: TGTGCCAGCCCGGGACTAGTGATCTTACCGCACTACGAGCAGTACTTC. This codes for CASPGLVILPHYEQYF.